This TCR beta chain was recorded in a study of CD8 T cells in ankylosing spondylitis. In its sample, this clonotype was seen once. V was shortened by 2 bases and J by 8 bases, with 12 bases between the two germline ends. Germline CDR1 reads LGHNA; CDR2 reads YNFKEQ. This CDR3 contains 14 residues. In TCRdb, the 5' RACE reads were re-called with MiXCR into one record per CDR3 protein. The data show 150,000 to 200,000 distinct CDR3 sequences, over 10% seen once. The clonotype comes from a female donor with ankylosing spondylitis or in good health (not recorded which). The chain has TRBV4-2 and TRBJ1-4, with a possible D match to TRBD1 (6 bases). The sequencing input was blood, either unsorted or a sorted T cell fraction (not recorded which). CDR3 sequence reads: CASSQFYRVEKLFF. Here the CDR3 DNA reads TGTGCCAGCAGCCAATTTTACAGGGTGGAAAAACTGTTTTTT.